These 23 T cell receptor beta chains share one sample of origin, sequenced in a study of a mutant IDH1 vaccine in newly diagnosed glioma. The time point here: baseline, week 1 (first vaccination visit). Documented treatment: pre-vaccination baseline after standard-of-care therapy. Libraries were prepared by immunoSEQ multiplex PCR; TCRdb keeps only in-frame clonotypes and omits some of them. The sample includes approximately 70,000 clones, 80% to 90% of them seen just once. The material sequenced was PBMCs, taken from a glioma patient treated with radiotherapy, temozolomide or both. The source of these receptors is a man aged 25-45 years with glioma.

The V call is TRBV11-1, the J call TRBJ2-5; D unclear. The germline V gene has CDR1 SGHAT and CDR2 FQDESV (reference sequence). Trimming took off 1 base at V and 5 bases at J, with 20 bases between the two ends. The CDR3 sequence is 17 residues long. This chain's CDR3 is CASSLGLVRSERETQYF. CDR3 nucleotides: TGTGCCAGCAGCTTAGGTCTCGTGAGAAGTGAAAGGGAGACCCAGTACTTC.

J is TRBJ2-3 and V is TRBV27, with TRBD2 matching over 7 bases. Germline loops: CDR1 MNHEY, CDR2 SMNVEV (reference sequence). The ends lost 6 bases at V and 2 bases at J; junction bases unmatched: 5. This CDR3 is 14 amino acids long. CDR3 nucleotides: TGTGCCAGCAGATCGGGACTATTCACAGATACGCAGTATTTT. Translation: CASRSGLFTDTQYF.

The chain joins TRBV5-8 to TRBJ2-3; 8 positions agree with TRBD2. V gave up 6 bases and J gave up 6 bases; unmatched junction bases: 18. CDR3 length: 17 amino acids. Looked up from germline, CDR1 is SGHTS and CDR2 is YDEGEE. CDR3 in amino acids: CASNLVYSGGSRDTQYF. In DNA, the CDR3 is TGTGCCAGCAACCTTGTATACAGCGGGGGATCTCGGGATACGCAGTATTTT.

The chain carries TRBV10-3 and TRBJ2-5, with TRBD2 matching over 11 bases. Losses at the gene ends were 11 bases for V and 5 bases for J; bases not matched to a gene: 13. CDR3 length: 15 residues. The germline CDR1 and CDR2 sequences are ENHRY and SYGVKD. The chain's CDR3 is CAAKASGGPKETQYF. The CDR3 bases are TGTGCCGCCAAGGCTAGCGGGGGGCCGAAGGAGACCCAGTACTTC.

The V call is TRBV7-9, the J call TRBJ2-1; no clear D. The V gene's germline CDR1 is SEHNR and CDR2 FQNEAQ (reference sequence). With 5 bases removed from V and 6 bases from J, the gap between germline ends came to 8 bases. The CDR3 runs 12 residues. Here the CDR3 DNA reads TGTGCCAGCAGCCCGCTTGGCAATGAGCAGTTCTTC. Protein sequence: CASSPLGNEQFF.

The V call is TRBV6-1, the J call TRBJ2-1; 14 bases agree with TRBD2. CDR1 and CDR2 (germline): MNHNS, SASEGT. After removal of 3 bases from V and 8 bases from J, the junction contained 3 bases not matched to a gene. The CDR3 length is 15 residues. CDR3 nucleotide sequence: TGTGCCAGCAGTGAGACTAGCGGGGGGGCCGATGAGCAGTTCTTC. It is translated as CASSETSGGADEQFF.

This clone rates as medium-sized. J is TRBJ1-5 and V is TRBV27; D remains unclear. V was pared by 5 bases and J by 7 bases, with 12 bases between. The CDR3 is made up of 13 amino acids. Germline V gene sequence: CDR1 MNHEY, CDR2 SMNVEV (reference sequence). This chain's CDR3 is CASSRSFSQPQHF. CDR3 sequence (DNA): TGTGCCAGCAGTCGGTCGTTTAGCCAGCCCCAGCATTTT.

The chain is built from TRBV7-6 and TRBJ2-2, with a weak D call TRBD2 (6 bases). This CDR3 has 17 residues. V lost 2 bases and J lost 2, with 15 bases in between. CDR1 and CDR2 (germline): SGHVS, FNYEAQ. The CDR3 DNA is TGTGCCAGCAGCTTAAGGAGGGCAGGGCTAAACACCGGGGAGCTGTTTTTT. It encodes CASSLRRAGLNTGELFF.

The chain has TRBV27 and TRBJ1-4; perhaps TRBD1 as D (5 bases). The CDR3 covers 14 residues. Germline loops: CDR1 MNHEY, CDR2 SMNVEV (reference sequence). V shed 5 bases and J shed 7 bases, with 14 bases lying between them. In DNA form, the CDR3 reads TGTGCCAGCAGTCCGCGGGGCTTAGGTGAAAAACTGTTTTTT. As protein: CASSPRGLGEKLFF.

CDR3 coding DNA: TGTGCCAGCGGAGCAGGGACTGCCTATGGCTACACCTTC. It translates to CASGAGTAYGYTF. This rearrangement joins TRBV27 to TRBJ1-2; D may be TRBD1 (5 bases). The CDR3 length is 13 residues. V dropped 8 bases and J dropped 4 bases, with 14 bases sitting between them. Germline loops: CDR1 MNHEY, CDR2 SMNVEV (reference sequence).

The chain uses TRBV19 and TRBJ2-3; 10 bases map to TRBD1. In germline, CDR1 is LNHDA, CDR2 SQIVND (reference sequence). The CDR3 has 15 amino acids. Trimming removed 3 bases from V and 4 bases from J; junction bases left unmatched: 4. CDR3 DNA sequence: TGTGCCAGTAGTATGCGCGACAGGGGGCCAGATACGCAGTATTTT. Translation: CASSMRDRGPDTQYF. Based on the CDR3 plus reference TRBV19 and TRBJ2-3, the full variable domain is DGGITQSPKYLFRKEGQNVTLSCEQNLNHDAMYWYRQDPGQGLRLIYYSQIVNDFQKGDIAEGYSVSREKKESFPLTVTSAQKNPTAFYLCASSMRDRGPDTQYFGPGTRLTVL.

The V gene is TRBV5-4, the J gene TRBJ1-2, with D possibly being TRBD1 (5 bases). This CDR3 region has 15 residues. V shed 6 bases and J shed 1 base, with 16 bases lying between them. The germline V gene encodes CDR1 SGHNT and CDR2 YYREEE (reference sequence). CDR3 loop: CASNLGRAYNYGYTF. In DNA form, the CDR3 reads TGTGCCAGCAACCTAGGCAGGGCCTATAACTATGGCTACACCTTC.

This clone is a singleton in its sample. V usage is TRBV25-1 and J usage is TRBJ1-2; no clear D gene. The CDR3 totals 16 residues. In germline, CDR1 is MGHDK, CDR2 SYGVNS. Trimming took 4 bases from V and 1 from J, leaving 16 bases between them. The CDR3: CASSGVRRASNYGYTF. CDR3 sequence (DNA): TGTGCCAGCAGTGGGGTCAGGAGGGCAAGTAACTATGGCTACACCTTC.

The J gene is TRBJ2-5, the V gene TRBV11-1; no firm D call. Trimming shortened V by 1 base and J by 5 bases, and 8 bases separated the two germline ends. There are 13 residues in the CDR3. Germline CDR1 reads SGHAT; CDR2 reads FQDESV (reference sequence). Written as DNA, the CDR3 is TGTGCCAGCAGCTTAGAGTTAGGGGAGACCCAGTACTTC. Translation gives CASSLELGETQYF.

The chain has TRBV16 and TRBJ2-2; TRBD1 agrees at 8 bases. The CDR3 consists of 16 residues. The germline V gene encodes CDR1 KGHSY and CDR2 FQNENV. The V segment lost 1 base and the J segment 7 bases; nucleotides outside the gene matches: 8. The CDR3 region is CASSQLGQDFGGELFF. The CDR3 bases are TGTGCCAGCAGCCAATTGGGACAGGACTTTGGCGGGGAGCTGTTTTTT.

The chain is built from TRBV15 and TRBJ2-7, with 7 nucleotides matching TRBD1. The CDR3 totals 16 residues. V shed 0 bases and J 3 bases; nucleotides not matched to a gene: 8. Germline assignment: CDR1 LNHNV and CDR2 YYDKDF (reference sequence). Here the CDR3 reads CATSREPGQLLYEQYF. DNA of the CDR3: TGTGCCACCAGCAGAGAGCCGGGACAGCTGCTCTACGAGCAGTACTTC.

This chain uses TRBV2 with TRBJ1-1, with D uncertain. This CDR3 spans 13 amino acids. V was clipped by 5 bases and J by 0 bases, with 7 bases between them. Germline V gene sequence: CDR1 SNHLY, CDR2 FYNNEI. The CDR3 sequence: CASSRTVNTEAFF. The CDR3 nucleotides read TGTGCCAGCAGTCGGACGGTGAACACTGAAGCTTTCTTT.

V and J are TRBV29-1 and TRBJ1-2, with D possibly matching TRBD1 (5 bases). The germline gives CDR1 SQVTM, CDR2 ANQGSEA. The length of the CDR3 is 15 residues. Trimming removed 4 bases at V and 8 bases at J, with 23 bases between. CDR3 residues: CSVVLGGSPQAGYTF. Here the CDR3 DNA reads TGCAGCGTTGTTTTGGGGGGGTCTCCACAGGCCGGCTACACCTTC.

This rearrangement joins TRBV10-2 to TRBJ2-5; 8 bases line up with TRBD2. The ends lost 6 bases at V and 0 bases at J; junction bases unmatched: 9. Per the germline V gene, CDR1 is WSHSY and CDR2 is SAAADI. This CDR3 is built from 16 residues. In DNA form, the CDR3 reads TGCGCCAGCAGCCGAAGATGGCGGGGGGACCAAGAGACCCAGTACTTC. It yields the protein CASSRRWRGDQETQYF.

This clone has only a few counts. The rearrangement links TRBV9 to TRBJ1-4, with 7 bases lining up with TRBD1. The junction had 9 bases not matched to a gene; V was cut back by 4 bases and J by 6 bases. This CDR3 is built from 15 residues. In germline, CDR1 is SGDLS, CDR2 YYNGEE. For the CDR3, the DNA is TGTGCCAGCAGCCCAGCCAACAGGGGTGATGAAAAACTGTTTTTT. Encoded protein: CASSPANRGDEKLFF.

This rearrangement joins TRBV7-2 to TRBJ1-2; D uncertain. Germline V gives CDR1 SGHTA, CDR2 FQGNSA. Trimming left V 6 bases short and J 7 bases short, with 15 bases between. This CDR3 comprises 13 residues. CDR3 amino acids: CASRPIGAGGYTF. CDR3 sequence (DNA): TGTGCCAGCAGACCGATCGGAGCCGGTGGCTACACCTTC.

The chain combines TRBV7-8 with TRBJ2-7, with D possibly being TRBD2 (5 bases). The CDR3 has 17 amino acids. The ends were cut back, 5 bases at V and 0 bases at J, with 20 bases in the middle. Germline V gives CDR1 SGHVS, CDR2 FQNEAQ. CDR3 nucleotides: TGTGCCAGCAGCGACCGAGGGCAGTATGGGTCCTCCTACGAGCAGTACTTC. As protein: CASSDRGQYGSSYEQYF.

The V gene is TRBV6-1, the J gene TRBJ1-1; D is ambiguous. V was shortened by 2 bases and J by 2 bases, with 9 bases between the two germline ends. CDR3 length: 14 amino acids. Germline V gives CDR1 MNHNS, CDR2 SASEGT. The chain's CDR3 is CASSENRGNTEAFF. The CDR3 region has the DNA TGTGCCAGCAGTGAAAATCGGGGTAACACTGAAGCTTTCTTT.